These T cell receptor beta chains were read from a single sample in a study of beta chain features in type 1 diabetes. Method: immunoSEQ multiplex PCR; TCRdb's copy keeps in-frame clones and lacks some. This table holds 600,000 or so clones, roughly an eighth found once. The sample was naive CD4+ T cells from blood. These receptors originate from a man aged 30-40 years with type 1 diabetes. The CDR3 runs from the conserved cysteine through the conserved F or W. A D gene is named only where the DNA matches it firmly. Only some rows state a clone size, as once, few, many or a class for expanded clones.

D	size	V	J	DNA	CDR3
-	few	TRBV5-1	TRBJ2-3	TGCGCCAGCAGCTTCGCCGGGGTGCGCACAGATACGCAGTATTTT	CASSFAGVRTDTQYF
TRBD1	-	TRBV11-2	TRBJ2-5	TGTGCCAGCGCGTATAACAGGGGGCCAGAGACCCAGTACTTC	CASAYNRGPETQYF
TRBD1	-	TRBV6-1	TRBJ1-6	TGTGCCAGCAGTTCAGGGGACAGTTCACCCCTCCACTTT	CASSSGDSSPLHF
-	few	TRBV7-9	TRBJ1-2	TGTGCCAGCAGCTTAGTTTCACAAGGCTACACCTTC	CASSLVSQGYTF
-	-	TRBV7-2	TRBJ2-6	TGTGCCAGCAGCTCCACCGCGCAGGGGGGCTCTGGGGCCAACGTCCTGACTTTC	CASSSTAQGGSGANVLTF
-	-	TRBV11-2	TRBJ1-5	TGTGCCAGCAGCTTATGGGACGATCCGCCCCAGCATTTT	CASSLWDDPPQHF
-	few	TRBV7-3	TRBJ2-1	TGTGCCAGCAGCTTAGGGCTCAACAATGAGCAGTTCTTC	CASSLGLNNEQFF
TRBD1	few	TRBV19	TRBJ1-1	TGTGCCAGTAGTGCCATGACAGGGATGAACACTGAAGCTTTCTTT	CASSAMTGMNTEAFF
-	few	TRBV7-2	TRBJ1-5	TGTGCCAGCACCCTAGACGAGCTCGGGCAGCCCCAGCATTTT	CASTLDELGQPQHF
-	few	TRBV30	TRBJ2-7	TGTGCCTGGAGATCCGGGGTCGGCTCCTACGAGCAGTACTTC	CAWRSGVGSYEQYF
-	-	TRBV28	TRBJ2-3	TGTGCCAGCAGCCCTGGATATTCTAGCACAGATACGCAGTATTTT	CASSPGYSSTDTQYF
-	-	TRBV4-1	TRBJ1-4	TGCGCCAGCAGCAGGGGGGCAGAAACTAATGAAAAACTGTTTTTT	CASSRGAETNEKLFF
-	few	TRBV10-2	TRBJ2-3	TGCGCCAGCGAGGCCGACCGCACAGATACGCAGTATTTT	CASEADRTDTQYF
-	few	TRBV9	TRBJ2-2	TGTGCCAGCAGCGTACGGAACACCGGGGAGCTGTTTTTT	CASSVRNTGELFF
-	-	TRBV6-6	TRBJ1-1	TGTGCCAGCAACCCCCCGGGGCAGACTGAAGCTTTCTTT	CASNPPGQTEAFF